Presented here are 28 T cell receptor beta chains from one specimen sequenced in a study of blood T cell repertoires in COVID-19. The method was immunoSEQ multiplex PCR; TCRdb's version includes in-frame clones alone and lacks a portion of them. The sample contains roughly 440,000 clones, about 91% of which appear only once. Source material: peripheral blood. The receptors shown here come from a woman aged 45 to 65 with COVID-19, enrolled during active disease.

The chain links TRBV7-9 to TRBJ1-2; TRBD1 agrees at 10 bases. The germline gives CDR1 SEHNR, CDR2 FQNEAQ (reference sequence). Trimming cost V 5 bases and J 10 bases; bases outside gene matches: 13. This CDR3 is built from 15 residues. In DNA, the CDR3 is TGTGCCAGCAGCCCAGGAACGGGGACAGGGGACGTCTACACCTTC. Its translation: CASSPGTGTGDVYTF.

This chain links TRBV9 with TRBJ1-1; 7 bases are shared with TRBD1. The CDR3 covers 14 residues. Germline values: CDR1 SGDLS, CDR2 YYNGEE. With V trimmed by 6 bases and J by 5 bases, 10 bases remained unmatched. The CDR3 spells CASNIEGGQTEAFF. In DNA form, the CDR3 reads TGTGCCAGCAACATTGAAGGGGGCCAGACTGAAGCTTTCTTT.

This chain connects TRBV5-8 to TRBJ2-1, with D tentatively TRBD2 (6 bases). The CDR3 loop spans 16 amino acids. Between the trimmed V and J ends, which lost 4 bases and 2 bases, there was a span of 16 bases. Germline V gene data show CDR1 as SGHTS and CDR2 as YDEGEE. CDR3 bases: TGTGCCAGCAGCGCCGCCGGGACTCCTACCTACAATGAGCAGTTCTTC. It yields the protein CASSAAGTPTYNEQFF. The whole variable domain, filled in from reference TRBV5-8 and TRBJ2-1, reads EAGVTQSPTHLIKTRGQQATLRCSPISGHTSVYWYQQALGLGLQFLLWYDEGEERNRGNFPPRFSGRQFPNYSSELNVNALELEDSALYLCASSAAGTPTYNEQFFGPGTRLTVL.

This chain joins TRBV5-1 and TRBJ1-1; unclear D gene. Per germline, CDR1 SGHRS and CDR2 YFSETQ. The CDR3 contains 14 residues. V lost 2 bases, J lost 8 bases, and 16 bases lay in between. CDR3 nucleotide sequence: TGCGCCAGCAGCTTAACCCCCTTGACATCCGAAGCTTTCTTT. Translation: CASSLTPLTSEAFF.

The CDR3 DNA sequence: TGTGCCAGCAGTTTAAAGGTCGGGACTAGAGATACGCAGTATTTT. It yields the protein CASSLKVGTRDTQYF. This chain joins TRBV27 and TRBJ2-3; 8 nucleotides match TRBD2. The germline V gene encodes CDR1 MNHEY and CDR2 SMNVEV (reference sequence). The V segment lost 2 bases and the J segment 5 bases; nucleotides outside the gene matches: 6. The CDR3 covers 15 residues.

With respect to this clone: In the same sample, other DNA sequences code for this CDR3. This chain links TRBV2 with TRBJ1-2; the D is unclear. Germline CDR1 SNHLY, CDR2 FYNNEI. V shed 1 base and J shed 0 bases, with 6 bases lying between them. The CDR3 is 14 amino acids. The CDR3 region has the DNA TGTGCCAGCAGTGAAGGGGCAACTAACTATGGCTACACCTTC. Translated, it gives CASSEGATNYGYTF.

Comment on this clone: Other DNA sequences within the sample encode an identical CDR3. The chain carries TRBV6-1 and TRBJ1-1; 7 bases line up with TRBD1. V lost 2 bases and J lost 2; bases outside the gene matches: 11. This CDR3 has 17 residues. The germline CDR1 and CDR2 sequences are MNHNS and SASEGT. CDR3 sequence: CASSERGPGTVNTEAFF. CDR3 bases: TGTGCCAGCAGTGAAAGGGGGCCCGGGACAGTTAACACTGAAGCTTTCTTT.

Regarding this clone: The sample holds other DNA sequences that translate to the same CDR3. V gene TRBV5-1 combines with J gene TRBJ2-2; weak D call: TRBD2 (7 bases). The CDR3 covers 16 residues. The germline V gene has CDR1 SGHRS and CDR2 YFSETQ. Trimming removed 0 bases at V and 4 bases at J, with 13 bases between. This chain's CDR3 is CASSLAGGQGTGELFF. CDR3 in DNA: TGCGCCAGCAGCTTGGCCGGGGGGCAGGGCACCGGGGAGCTGTTTTTT. The entire variable domain, with the rest obtained from reference TRBV5-1 and TRBJ2-2, is as follows: KAGVTQTPRYLIKTRGQQVTLSCSPISGHRSVSWYQQTPGQGLQFLFEYFSETQRNKGNFPGRFSGRQFSNSRSEMNVSTLELGDSALYLCASSLAGGQGTGELFFGEGSRLTVL.

The V call is TRBV5-8, the J call TRBJ2-6; D may be TRBD2 (6 bases). The V gene's germline CDR1 is SGHTS and CDR2 YDEGEE. The CDR3 is 19 amino acids. Trimming pared 4 bases from V and 0 bases from J, leaving 20 bases between. The CDR3: CASSPLAWGVPSGANVLTF. The CDR3 nucleotides read TGTGCCAGCAGCCCATTGGCTTGGGGGGTCCCCTCTGGGGCCAACGTCCTGACTTTC.

The chain is built from TRBV2 and TRBJ1-5; tentatively, D is TRBD1 (6 bases). The CDR3 is 15 residues long. Germline assignment: CDR1 SNHLY and CDR2 FYNNEI. Trimming pared 5 bases from V and 2 bases from J, leaving 13 bases between. CDR3 sequence: CASSSQGLGNQPQHF. CDR3 nucleotides: TGTGCCAGCAGTTCACAGGGTCTGGGCAATCAGCCCCAGCATTTT.

J is TRBJ2-1 and V is TRBV29-1; the match to TRBD1 covers 7 bases. CDR1 SQVTM and CDR2 ANQGSEA come from the germline V gene. Trimming cost V 4 bases and J 4 bases; bases outside gene matches: 4. The length of the CDR3 is 13 residues. This CDR3 reads CSVVQGTYNEQFF. CDR3 in DNA: TGCAGCGTTGTACAGGGGACATACAATGAGCAGTTCTTC.

The chain links TRBV11-2 to TRBJ1-1; perhaps TRBD1 as D (6 bases). Germline CDR1 and CDR2: SGHAT and FQNNGV. This CDR3 spans 13 amino acids. V was pared by 8 bases and J by 5 bases, with 15 bases between. CDR3 DNA sequence: TGTGCCAGCCGGCGGTCAGGGGTTACTGAAGCTTTCTTT. Translating gives CASRRSGVTEAFF.

Only one count was recorded for this clone. This sequence joins TRBV3-1 (or the pseudogene TRBV3-2) and TRBJ2-2; maybe TRBD1 (6 bases). Germline lookup yields CDR1 LGHDT and CDR2 YNNKEL (reference sequence). The CDR3 runs to 15 residues. Trimming stripped 1 base from V and 6 bases from J, with 12 bases between. The CDR3 reads CASSQASNRAGELFF. DNA of the CDR3: TGTGCCAGCAGCCAAGCCTCAAACAGGGCCGGGGAGCTGTTTTTT.

The CDR3 DNA sequence: TGTGCCGGAACCCTAGCGGGTCCTTCAGATACGCAGTATTTT. It translates to CAGTLAGPSDTQYF. The rearrangement joins TRBV2 to TRBJ2-3, with TRBD2 identical over 8 bases. The CDR3 has 14 amino acids. V lost 11 bases to trimming and J lost 4 bases; unmatched junction nucleotides: 11. The germline gives CDR1 SNHLY, CDR2 FYNNEI.

The V gene is TRBV6-1, the J gene TRBJ1-3; 8 positions match TRBD1. CDR3 length equals 15 residues. With V trimmed by 1 base and J by 8 bases, 7 bases remained unmatched. Per the germline V gene, CDR1 is MNHNS and CDR2 is SASEGT. As DNA, the CDR3 is TGTGCCAGCAGTGAAGTCCTACAGGGGGTAGACACCATATATTTT. It encodes CASSEVLQGVDTIYF.

This clone was found once. V gene TRBV11-2 combines with J gene TRBJ2-7; TRBD1 is a possible D gene (5 bases). This CDR3 contains 14 residues. V dropped 0 bases and J dropped 8 bases, with 14 bases sitting between them. Germline V gene sequence: CDR1 SGHAT, CDR2 FQNNGV. The CDR3 is CASSLDEQGLKQYF. The CDR3 bases are TGTGCCAGCAGCTTAGATGAGCAGGGTTTAAAGCAGTACTTC.

This clone was counted a few times. This sequence joins TRBV19 and TRBJ1-6; weak D call: TRBD1 (6 bases). From germline, CDR1 is LNHDA and CDR2 SQIVND (reference sequence). Trimming removed 4 bases at V and 10 bases at J, with 14 bases between. This CDR3 spans 14 amino acids. The CDR3 loop is CASSTPGARSPLHF. CDR3 nucleotide sequence: TGTGCCAGTAGTACCCCAGGGGCCAGGTCACCCCTCCACTTT.

CDR3 nucleotide sequence: TGTGCCAGCATCTCCGGGACAGGGGTCCTAAGTTCACCCCTCCACTTT. It yields the protein CASISGTGVLSSPLHF. The chain employs TRBV6-6 and TRBJ1-6, with 10 bases that match TRBD1. J gave up 9 bases and V 7 bases, and 12 bases lay outside the gene matches. Looked up from germline, CDR1 is MNHNY and CDR2 is SVGAGI (reference sequence). The CDR3 covers 16 residues.

The chain links TRBV30 to TRBJ2-5; 8 bases line up with TRBD2. The V and J ends lost 8 bases and 5 bases, in that order; junction bases with no gene match: 10. Germline CDR1 GTSNPN, CDR2 SVGIG (reference sequence). This CDR3 has 13 residues. The CDR3 nucleotides are TGTGCCCATGGACGGGGGGGAGGGGAGACCCAGTACTTC. Translation: CAHGRGGGETQYF.

The count of this clone is one. The chain couples TRBV5-1 to TRBJ1-1; D is possibly TRBD1 (6 bases). V gave up 2 bases and J gave up 1 base, with 15 bases separating them. The CDR3 is made up of 16 amino acids. Germline CDR1 reads SGHRS; CDR2 reads YFSETQ. CDR3 DNA: TGCGCCAGCAGCTTAAGTAATACAGGGACGAACACTGAAGCTTTCTTT. Translating gives CASSLSNTGTNTEAFF.

This clone turned up a few times. The chain has TRBV7-6 and TRBJ1-1; D may be TRBD1 (6 bases). The germline gives CDR1 SGHVS, CDR2 FNYEAQ. The germline V and J ends were trimmed by 5 bases and 1 base, with 17 bases remaining between them. This CDR3 is built from 16 residues. The CDR3 DNA sequence: TGTGCCAGCAGCCGAAATCCACTGGGGGCGAACACTGAAGCTTTCTTT. This sequence encodes CASSRNPLGANTEAFF.

V gene TRBV24-1 combines with J gene TRBJ1-2, with 7 bases matching TRBD1. The CDR3 is 18 amino acids. Per germline, CDR1 KGHDR and CDR2 SFDVKD. The V and J ends lost 4 bases and 8 bases, in that order; junction bases with no gene match: 21. The CDR3 protein is CATSDPSATGQSLSGYTF. CDR3 coding DNA: TGTGCCACCAGTGACCCATCGGCGACAGGGCAATCCCTTAGCGGCTACACCTTC.

V gene TRBV11-1 combines with J gene TRBJ1-6; TRBD1 matches 7 bases. Trimming took 3 bases from V and 11 from J; bases not matched to a gene: 10. Per the germline V gene, CDR1 is SGHAT and CDR2 is FQDESV (reference sequence). The CDR3 runs 15 residues. The DNA of the CDR3 is TGTGCCAGCAGCTTCGGCAGGGGGTACGGCGCACCCCTCCACTTT. It translates to CASSFGRGYGAPLHF. The complete variable domain, with remaining parts taken from reference TRBV11-1 and TRBJ1-6, reads EAEVAQSPRYKITEKSQAVAFWCDPISGHATLYWYRQILGQGPELLVQFQDESVVDDSQLPKDRFSAERLKGVDSTLKIQPAELGDSAMYLCASSFGRGYGAPLHFGNGTRLTVT.

The V gene is TRBV10-3, the J gene TRBJ2-2, with 7 bases that match TRBD2. CDR3 length: 12 amino acids. Looked up from germline, CDR1 is ENHRY and CDR2 is SYGVKD. The V gene end was trimmed by 11 bases and the J gene end by 5 bases; junction bases not matched to a gene: 5. In nucleotides, the CDR3 is TGTGCCGCCCGGGGGGTTACCGGGGAGCTGTTTTTT. Protein product: CAARGVTGELFF.

This sequence joins TRBV10-1 and TRBJ1-1, with 7 positions matching TRBD1. Germline V CDR1 and CDR2: WNHNN, SYGVQD (reference sequence). CDR3 length equals 15 residues. The V gene end was trimmed by 2 bases and the J gene end by 2 bases; junction bases not matched to a gene: 5. This CDR3 is CASSEGAGGNTEAFF. DNA of the CDR3: TGCGCCAGCAGTGAGGGGGCAGGGGGAAACACTGAAGCTTTCTTT.

This chain uses TRBV28 with TRBJ2-7; no clear D. The CDR3 totals 12 residues. The germline V gene encodes CDR1 MDHEN and CDR2 SYDVKM. V was clipped by 5 bases and J by 3 bases, with 8 bases between them. CDR3 DNA: TGTGCCAGCAGTCACGGAGACTACGAGCAGTACTTC. This encodes CASSHGDYEQYF.

This chain connects TRBV6-6 to TRBJ2-3; D is unresolved. CDR3 length: 14 residues. CDR1 and CDR2 (germline): MNHNY, SVGAGI (reference sequence). The V end was cut by 7 bases, the J end by 5 bases, with 16 bases between. This CDR3 is CASTDVRSGDTQYF. For the CDR3, the DNA is TGTGCCAGCACCGACGTGCGCTCGGGAGATACGCAGTATTTT.

J is TRBJ2-7 and V is TRBV12-3 or TRBV12-4; TRBD1 is a possible D gene (5 bases). Trimming removed 3 bases from V and 5 bases from J, with 11 bases in between. The CDR3 length is 13 residues. DNA of the CDR3: TGTGCCAGCAGTTTTGGTCAGGGAAACGAGCAGTACTTC. It specifies CASSFGQGNEQYF.